This T cell receptor beta chain was profiled in a study of blood T cell repertoires in COVID-19. Study information: COVID-19 samples collected from the United States, Italy and Spain covered acute and convalescent phases.

Seattle participants joined during active infection and were tracked over time. Only in-frame clones appear in the TCRdb table, and some are missing; sequencing was by immunoSEQ multiplex PCR. The table lists 180,000 or so clones, about 81% of them singletons. Sequenced input: peripheral blood. The sequence came from a woman of 80 years or more with COVID-19, enrolled during active disease.

The chain's CDR3 is CASREINTIYF. The CDR3 DNA is TGCGCCAGCAGGGAGATAAACACCATATATTTT. The chain carries TRBV5-1 and TRBJ1-3; D call uncertain. The CDR3 extends over 11 amino acids. Germline values: CDR1 SGHRS, CDR2 YFSETQ. V lost 5 bases, J lost 6 bases, and 6 bases lay in between.